This TCR beta chain was documented in a study of identical twins. Study-wide results and limits: Conclusions leaned on cross-sectional statistical analysis and did not track the same donors over time.

Trimming removed 3 bases from V and 6 bases from J, with 15 bases in between. There are 14 residues in the CDR3. Germline-derived CDR1 and CDR2 are DFQATT and SNEGSKA (reference sequence). This clonotype has more than one count but fewer than ten. The antigen is undetermined. A template switching step contributed a universal primer site, while unique molecular identifiers were present in the cDNA. TCRdb reprocessed the 5' RACE reads with MiXCR, giving one entry per CDR3 protein. Counted here are about 790,000 distinct CDR3 sequences, approximately 18% occurring once; the ten biggest clones make up about 12%. This sample was shared with a second study, whose subject was T cells expressing NK-cell markers. This second study says: Sorted CD3+CD56-NKG2C+, CD3+CD56+NKG2C+ and CD3+CD56+NKG2C- T cells supplied the TCR beta repertoires. One observes that, in several donors, these clonotypes were also the leading ones within the CD3+CD56-NKG2C+ fraction.

The sequence came from a woman under 30 in good health. Sequencing used PBMCs. The chain links TRBV20-1 to TRBJ2-1, with D perhaps TRBD2 (7 bases). The CDR3 DNA reads TGCAGTGCTAGTGGGAGGGGGGCCTCCAATGAGCAGTTCTTC. It codes for CSASGRGASNEQFF.